These T cell receptor beta chains were read from a single sample in a study of beta chain features in type 1 diabetes. TCRdb's table, derived via immunoSEQ multiplex PCR, lists solely in-frame clones and lacks some. The sample lists 310,000 or so clones; around 8.5% were seen once. Sequences were obtained from central memory CD4+ T cells from blood. These receptor sequences come from a man aged 25 to 40 with type 1 diabetes. The CDR3 runs from the conserved cysteine through the conserved F or W. A D gene is named only where the DNA matches it firmly. The size field is filled for only some rows; it gives once, few, many or a size class.

CDR3nt: TGTGCCAGCAGCAGAGACAGCACAGATACGCAGTATTTT; CDR3aa: CASSRDSTDTQYF; abundance: few; v_gene: TRBV7-8; d_gene: NA; j_gene: TRBJ2-3
CDR3nt: TGTGCCAGTAGTATAAAGTGGGGGGCCGGGGAGCTGTTTTTT; CDR3aa: CASSIKWGAGELFF; abundance: NA; v_gene: TRBV19; d_gene: NA; j_gene: TRBJ2-2
CDR3nt: TGTGCCAGCAGCTTTAAAGGGACAGCCCCCACCGGGGAGCTGTTTTTT; CDR3aa: CASSFKGTAPTGELFF; abundance: NA; v_gene: TRBV7-2; d_gene: TRBD1; j_gene: TRBJ2-2
CDR3nt: TGTGCCAGCAGTCCCCGCGGGCGAGCGGGGTCCACAGATACGCAGTATTTT; CDR3aa: CASSPRGRAGSTDTQYF; abundance: NA; v_gene: TRBV27; d_gene: TRBD2; j_gene: TRBJ2-3
CDR3nt: TGTGCCAGCAGCACACAAGCGGGGTTAGCCAAAAACATTCAGTACTTC; CDR3aa: CASSTQAGLAKNIQYF; abundance: few; v_gene: TRBV7-2; d_gene: TRBD2; j_gene: TRBJ2-4
CDR3nt: TGTGCCAGTAGTACGGGGTCATTCGTGGGGCAGTACTTC; CDR3aa: CASSTGSFVGQYF; abundance: few; v_gene: TRBV19; d_gene: NA; j_gene: TRBJ2-7
CDR3nt: TGTGCCAGCAGCTTAACACAGTCTGGATACGAGCAGTACTTC; CDR3aa: CASSLTQSGYEQYF; abundance: few; v_gene: TRBV7-9; d_gene: NA; j_gene: TRBJ2-7
CDR3nt: TGTGCCAGCAGCTTGGACAGGGGGAACACTGAAGCTTTCTTT; CDR3aa: CASSLDRGNTEAFF; abundance: NA; v_gene: TRBV7-8; d_gene: TRBD1; j_gene: TRBJ1-1
CDR3nt: TGTGCCAGCAGCCTCCGACAGGGGCCCTACGAGCAGTACTTC; CDR3aa: CASSLRQGPYEQYF; abundance: NA; v_gene: TRBV2; d_gene: TRBD1; j_gene: TRBJ2-7
CDR3nt: TGTGCCAGCAGCCCCACAAGGCAACCCAATGAAAAACTGTTTTTT; CDR3aa: CASSPTRQPNEKLFF; abundance: NA; v_gene: TRBV27; d_gene: NA; j_gene: TRBJ1-4
CDR3nt: TGTGCCAGCACCGCTGCCGGGGGAACCTACGAGCAGTACTTC; CDR3aa: CASTAAGGTYEQYF; abundance: NA; v_gene: TRBV25-1; d_gene: NA; j_gene: TRBJ2-7
CDR3nt: TGCGCCAGCGGGAGCAACTATGGCTACACCTTC; CDR3aa: CASGSNYGYTF; abundance: NA; v_gene: TRBV5-1; d_gene: NA; j_gene: TRBJ1-2
CDR3nt: TGTGCCAGCAGCCCGGACAGGGCGAAGGGTGGCTACACCTTC; CDR3aa: CASSPDRAKGGYTF; abundance: NA; v_gene: TRBV7-2; d_gene: TRBD1; j_gene: TRBJ1-2
CDR3nt: TGCGCCAGCAGCCACACTAGCGGGGGTTACGAGCAGTACTTC; CDR3aa: CASSHTSGGYEQYF; abundance: few; v_gene: TRBV4-3; d_gene: TRBD2; j_gene: TRBJ2-7
CDR3nt: TGCGCCAGCAGCTTGGGAACATCGGAGACCCAGTACTTC; CDR3aa: CASSLGTSETQYF; abundance: NA; v_gene: TRBV5-1; d_gene: NA; j_gene: TRBJ2-5
CDR3nt: TGTGCCAGCAGCTTAGCTTCGGAGACCCAGTACTTC; CDR3aa: CASSLASETQYF; abundance: NA; v_gene: TRBV7-2; d_gene: NA; j_gene: TRBJ2-5
CDR3nt: TGTGCCTGGAGTGTACTTGGGACAGGAAGAAACTTC; CDR3aa: CAWSVLGTGRNF; abundance: few; v_gene: TRBV30; d_gene: TRBD1; j_gene: TRBJ2-7